The rows below give T cell receptor beta chains drawn from one sample of a study of post-analysis software for immune sequencing data. Via MiXCR, TCRdb re-called the PCR reads, giving one row per CDR3 protein. Of approximately 660,000 distinct CDR3 sequences in the sample, approximately 59% were seen once. Sequences were obtained from blood. The receptors were sampled from a girl aged 2 to 10 with multiple sclerosis. Both conserved end residues are part of each CDR3. Fields, in order: V gene, J gene, clone size, D gene, CDR3 DNA, CDR3 protein. A D gene is named only where the DNA matches it firmly. Not every row has a clone size; where given, it reads once, few, many or a size class.

v_gene: TRBV15; j_gene: TRBJ2-5; abundance: .; d_gene: .; CDR3nt: TGTGCCACCAGCATTGGACAGCAAGAGACCCAGTACTTC; CDR3aa: CATSIGQQETQYF
v_gene: TRBV12-3/TRBV12-4; j_gene: TRBJ2-5; abundance: .; d_gene: TRBD2; CDR3nt: TGTGCCAGCAGTTTGGGGGGTAGCGGGGGACTCGAAGAGACCCAGTACTTC; CDR3aa: CASSLGGSGGLEETQYF
v_gene: TRBV20-1; j_gene: TRBJ2-3; abundance: .; d_gene: TRBD1; CDR3nt: TGCAGTGCTAGAACGACAGGGCCGCAGTATTTT; CDR3aa: CSARTTGPQYF
v_gene: TRBV9; j_gene: TRBJ1-1; abundance: .; d_gene: TRBD1; CDR3nt: TGTGCCAGCAGCGCAGATTCGACAGGGAGGAACACTGAAGCTTTCTTT; CDR3aa: CASSADSTGRNTEAFF
v_gene: TRBV6-6; j_gene: TRBJ2-1; abundance: .; d_gene: .; CDR3nt: TGTGCCAGTAAGGAGGGGTGGAATGAGCAGTTCTTC; CDR3aa: CASKEGWNEQFF
v_gene: TRBV21-1; j_gene: TRBJ2-5; abundance: few; d_gene: .; CDR3nt: TGTGCCAGCGGGATCACAGGGTACCGAGAGACCCAGTACTTC; CDR3aa: CASGITGYRETQYF
v_gene: TRBV7-2; j_gene: TRBJ2-3; abundance: .; d_gene: .; CDR3nt: TGTGCCAGCAGCTTAACGTTTCCGGCCACAGATACGCAGTATTTT; CDR3aa: CASSLTFPATDTQYF
v_gene: TRBV5-5; j_gene: TRBJ1-1; abundance: many; d_gene: .; CDR3nt: TGTGCCAGCGACACAGGGACGGTAGAGAACACTGAAGCTTTCTTT; CDR3aa: CASDTGTVENTEAFF
v_gene: TRBV29-1; j_gene: TRBJ2-1; abundance: .; d_gene: .; CDR3nt: TGCAGCGTTGGGTCGATCAGGTCGGGCGAGCAGTTCTTC; CDR3aa: CSVGSIRSGEQFF
v_gene: TRBV27; j_gene: TRBJ2-7; abundance: few; d_gene: .; CDR3nt: TGTGCCAGCAGTTTACAGGGTAGCTCCTACGAGCAGTACTTC; CDR3aa: CASSLQGSSYEQYF
v_gene: TRBV6-2/TRBV6-3; j_gene: TRBJ1-2; abundance: .; d_gene: .; CDR3nt: TGTGCCAGCAGTAACCTACCCTCGTATGGCTACACCTTC; CDR3aa: CASSNLPSYGYTF
v_gene: TRBV5-1; j_gene: TRBJ2-1; abundance: once; d_gene: TRBD2; CDR3nt: TGCGCCAGCAGCGTAAAGCGGGAGCTCTTCGGGGATGAGCAGTTCTTC; CDR3aa: CASSVKRELFGDEQFF
v_gene: TRBV28; j_gene: TRBJ2-7; abundance: .; d_gene: TRBD1; CDR3nt: TGTGCCAGCAGGGCCGGGACAGATAATTCCTACGAGCAGTACTTC; CDR3aa: CASRAGTDNSYEQYF
v_gene: TRBV7-8; j_gene: TRBJ1-2; abundance: .; d_gene: .; CDR3nt: TGTGCCAGCAGCTTAGTCTCGACAGCTGGCTACACCTTC; CDR3aa: CASSLVSTAGYTF
v_gene: TRBV10-3; j_gene: TRBJ2-3; abundance: .; d_gene: TRBD1; CDR3nt: TGTGCCATCAGTGAGGGTACAGGGGGACTGACGCAGTATTTT; CDR3aa: CAISEGTGGLTQYF
v_gene: TRBV5-6; j_gene: TRBJ2-5; abundance: .; d_gene: .; CDR3nt: TGTGCCAGCAGAAAAGGTCCTTCGGCGCCCCAAGAGACCCAGTACTTC; CDR3aa: CASRKGPSAPQETQYF
v_gene: TRBV7-9; j_gene: TRBJ2-7; abundance: .; d_gene: .; CDR3nt: TGTGCCAGCAGCCTAGGGGTGGACGAGCAGTACTTC; CDR3aa: CASSLGVDEQYF
v_gene: TRBV5-1; j_gene: TRBJ2-7; abundance: .; d_gene: .; CDR3nt: TGCGCCAGCAGCTTGGCTGACAACTCCTACGAGCAGTACTTC; CDR3aa: CASSLADNSYEQYF
v_gene: TRBV9; j_gene: TRBJ2-1; abundance: .; d_gene: TRBD2; CDR3nt: TGTGCCAGCAGCGTAGGAGTCGGTAGCGGGGAGTTCTCCTACAATGAGCAGTTCTTC; CDR3aa: CASSVGVGSGEFSYNEQFF
v_gene: TRBV12-3/TRBV12-4; j_gene: TRBJ1-5; abundance: .; d_gene: .; CDR3nt: TGTGCCAGCAGTTTAGAGGCCAGGGCAAATCAGCCCCAGCATTTT; CDR3aa: CASSLEARANQPQHF
v_gene: TRBV28; j_gene: TRBJ2-7; abundance: few; d_gene: TRBD1; CDR3nt: TGTGCCAGCAGTCTTTCGAGGGGGCAGGACTACGAGCAGTACTTC; CDR3aa: CASSLSRGQDYEQYF
v_gene: TRBV20-1; j_gene: TRBJ2-7; abundance: few; d_gene: .; CDR3nt: TGCAGTGCTCTGGCCTTCAATGAGCAGTACTTC; CDR3aa: CSALAFNEQYF
v_gene: TRBV15; j_gene: TRBJ2-1; abundance: .; d_gene: TRBD2; CDR3nt: TGTGCCACCAGCAGAGAGGGACTAGCGGCTTCTGTTGATGAGCAGTTCTTC; CDR3aa: CATSREGLAASVDEQFF
v_gene: TRBV10-3; j_gene: TRBJ1-5; abundance: .; d_gene: .; CDR3nt: TGTACCACCAGTGCGAGGGGAGATGGCAATCAGCCCCAGCATTTT; CDR3aa: CTTSARGDGNQPQHF
v_gene: TRBV12-3/TRBV12-4; j_gene: TRBJ1-1; abundance: .; d_gene: TRBD1; CDR3nt: TGTGCCAGCAGCCCCGACAGGGGGCTCGTTGCTTTCTTT; CDR3aa: CASSPDRGLVAFF
v_gene: TRBV7-2; j_gene: TRBJ2-1; abundance: .; d_gene: .; CDR3nt: TGTGCCAGCAGCTTAGCGGGAGCTCACAATGAGCAGTTCTTC; CDR3aa: CASSLAGAHNEQFF
v_gene: TRBV4-2; j_gene: TRBJ2-5; abundance: .; d_gene: .; CDR3nt: TGTGCCAGCAGCCAAGTTGTGGACCACCAAGAGACCCAGTACTTC; CDR3aa: CASSQVVDHQETQYF
v_gene: TRBV5-1; j_gene: TRBJ2-5; abundance: .; d_gene: .; CDR3nt: TGCGCCAGCAGCTTCGCTCCCCCCCCACAAGAGACCCAGTACTTC; CDR3aa: CASSFAPPPQETQYF
v_gene: TRBV20-1; j_gene: TRBJ2-7; abundance: .; d_gene: TRBD1; CDR3nt: TGCAGTGCTAGATCCCAGACAGGGGGGTCCTACGAGCAGTACTTC; CDR3aa: CSARSQTGGSYEQYF
v_gene: TRBV29-1; j_gene: TRBJ1-2; abundance: .; d_gene: TRBD1; CDR3nt: TGCAGCGTCCCGGGACAGGGGAGTATCTATGGCTACACCTTC; CDR3aa: CSVPGQGSIYGYTF
v_gene: TRBV10-2; j_gene: TRBJ2-7; abundance: .; d_gene: .; CDR3nt: TGCGCCAGCAGTGATAGTTTGGACTGGACCTACGAGCAGTACTTC; CDR3aa: CASSDSLDWTYEQYF
v_gene: TRBV11-1; j_gene: TRBJ2-1; abundance: .; d_gene: .; CDR3nt: TGTGCCAGCAGCATAGGGCCGCGAGGCACCTACAATGAGCAGTTCTTC; CDR3aa: CASSIGPRGTYNEQFF
v_gene: TRBV5-1; j_gene: TRBJ2-1; abundance: .; d_gene: .; CDR3nt: TGCGCCAGCAGCTTGGAGCCCGTTGGGGAGCAGTTCTTC; CDR3aa: CASSLEPVGEQFF
v_gene: TRBV7-9; j_gene: TRBJ2-7; abundance: few; d_gene: TRBD2; CDR3nt: TGTGCCAGCAGCCCAAGACTAGCGGAAAACAATGAGCAGTACTTC; CDR3aa: CASSPRLAENNEQYF
v_gene: TRBV21-1; j_gene: TRBJ2-7; abundance: .; d_gene: .; CDR3nt: TGTGCCAGCACTCGCCGGGAACCCTACGAGCAGTACTTC; CDR3aa: CASTRREPYEQYF
v_gene: TRBV11-2; j_gene: TRBJ1-2; abundance: .; d_gene: .; CDR3nt: TGTGCCAGCAGCTTATGGTTCGGGCAGGGAACTGGCTACACCTTC; CDR3aa: CASSLWFGQGTGYTF
v_gene: TRBV29-1; j_gene: TRBJ2-7; abundance: .; d_gene: .; CDR3nt: TGCAGCGTTGAGAGTATCGCAGCCGAGCAGTACTTC; CDR3aa: CSVESIAAEQYF
v_gene: TRBV5-6; j_gene: TRBJ2-1; abundance: .; d_gene: TRBD2; CDR3nt: TGTGCCAGCAGCTTGAGGAGGGGACTAGCGGACAATGAGCAGTTCTTC; CDR3aa: CASSLRRGLADNEQFF
v_gene: TRBV20-1; j_gene: TRBJ2-7; abundance: .; d_gene: .; CDR3nt: TGCAGTGCCTTACAGGGACCCGCTGGCTACGAGCAGTACTTC; CDR3aa: CSALQGPAGYEQYF
v_gene: TRBV7-2; j_gene: TRBJ2-3; abundance: .; d_gene: .; CDR3nt: TGTGCCAGCAGCTTCGGCAAGGGGGATACGCAGTATTTT; CDR3aa: CASSFGKGDTQYF
v_gene: TRBV9; j_gene: TRBJ2-3; abundance: few; d_gene: .; CDR3nt: TGTGCCAGCAGCGTAGACCCGTTCTCCACAGATACGCAGTATTTT; CDR3aa: CASSVDPFSTDTQYF
v_gene: TRBV20-1; j_gene: TRBJ2-3; abundance: few; d_gene: .; CDR3nt: TGCAGTGCTACGTCCCCTAGCGTTAGCACAGATACGCAGTATTTT; CDR3aa: CSATSPSVSTDTQYF
v_gene: TRBV29-1; j_gene: TRBJ1-2; abundance: few; d_gene: .; CDR3nt: TGCAGCGTTGAAGAGCCATCTAACTATGGCTACACCTTC; CDR3aa: CSVEEPSNYGYTF